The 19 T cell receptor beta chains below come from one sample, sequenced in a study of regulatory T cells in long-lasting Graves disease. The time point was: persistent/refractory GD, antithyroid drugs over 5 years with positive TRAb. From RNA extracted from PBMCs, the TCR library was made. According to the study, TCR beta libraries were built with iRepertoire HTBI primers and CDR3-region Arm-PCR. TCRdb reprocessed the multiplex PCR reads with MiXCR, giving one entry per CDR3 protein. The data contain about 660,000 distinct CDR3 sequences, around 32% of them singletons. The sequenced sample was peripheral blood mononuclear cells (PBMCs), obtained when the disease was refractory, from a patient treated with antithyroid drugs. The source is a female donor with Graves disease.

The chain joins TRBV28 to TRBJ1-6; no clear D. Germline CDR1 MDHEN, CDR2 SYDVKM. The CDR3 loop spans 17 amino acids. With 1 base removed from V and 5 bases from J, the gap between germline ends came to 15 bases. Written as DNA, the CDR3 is TGTGCCAGCAGTTTATTAACAGTTGAAAGAAATAATTCACCCCTCCACTTT. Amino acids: CASSLLTVERNNSPLHF.

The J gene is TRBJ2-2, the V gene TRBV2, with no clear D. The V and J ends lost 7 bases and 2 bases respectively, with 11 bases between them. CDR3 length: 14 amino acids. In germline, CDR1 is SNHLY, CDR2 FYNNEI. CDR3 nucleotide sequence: TGTGCCAGCACCCCTTCCGTAAACACCGGGGAGCTGTTTTTT. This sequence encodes CASTPSVNTGELFF.

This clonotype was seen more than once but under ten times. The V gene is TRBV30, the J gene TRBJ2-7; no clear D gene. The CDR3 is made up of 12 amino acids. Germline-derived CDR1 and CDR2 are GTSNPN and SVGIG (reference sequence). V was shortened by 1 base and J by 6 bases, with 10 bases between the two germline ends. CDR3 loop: CAWSDIEFEQYF. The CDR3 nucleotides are TGTGCCTGGAGTGATATCGAGTTCGAGCAGTACTTC.

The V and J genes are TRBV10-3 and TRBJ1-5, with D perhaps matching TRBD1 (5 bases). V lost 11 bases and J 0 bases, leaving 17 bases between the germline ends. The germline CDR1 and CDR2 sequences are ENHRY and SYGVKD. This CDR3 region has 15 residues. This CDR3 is CAASPGTDSNQPQHF. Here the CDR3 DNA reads TGTGCCGCGAGCCCAGGGACGGATAGCAATCAGCCCCAGCATTTT.

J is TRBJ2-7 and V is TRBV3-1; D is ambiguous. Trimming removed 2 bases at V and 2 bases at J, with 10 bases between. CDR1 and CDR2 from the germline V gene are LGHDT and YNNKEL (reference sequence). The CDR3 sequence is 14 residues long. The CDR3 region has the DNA TGTGCCAGCAGCCAATGGGCGGCTACCTACGAGCAGTACTTC. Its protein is CASSQWAATYEQYF.

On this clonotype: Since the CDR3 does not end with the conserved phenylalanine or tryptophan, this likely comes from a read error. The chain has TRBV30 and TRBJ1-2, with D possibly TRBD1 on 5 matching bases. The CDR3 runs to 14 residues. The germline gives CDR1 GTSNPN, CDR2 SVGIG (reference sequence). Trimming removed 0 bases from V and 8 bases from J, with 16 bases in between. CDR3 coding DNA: TGTGCCTGGAGTGTAGTTGGACGGAGGGGCGGCTACACCCTC. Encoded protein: CAWSVVGRRGGYTL.

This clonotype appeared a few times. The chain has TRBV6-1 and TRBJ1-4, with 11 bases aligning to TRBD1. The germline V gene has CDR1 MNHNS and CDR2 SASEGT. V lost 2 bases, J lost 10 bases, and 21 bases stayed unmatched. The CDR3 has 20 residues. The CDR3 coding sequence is TGTGCCAGCAGTGAATTTAGTGCGGGACAGGGGGGCTCCAGTCCTAGAAAACTGTTTTTT. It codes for CASSEFSAGQGGSSPRKLFF.

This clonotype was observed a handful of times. The CDR3 sequence: CASSSGLAGGPSSYEQYF. DNA for the CDR3: TGTGCCAGCAGCTCGGGACTAGCGGGAGGGCCCTCCTCCTACGAGCAGTACTTC. This chain uses TRBV11-2 with TRBJ2-7, with TRBD2 matching 16 bases. The CDR3 totals 18 residues. The germline V gene encodes CDR1 SGHAT and CDR2 FQNNGV. The V gene end was trimmed by 4 bases and the J gene end by 0 bases; junction bases not matched to a gene: 6.

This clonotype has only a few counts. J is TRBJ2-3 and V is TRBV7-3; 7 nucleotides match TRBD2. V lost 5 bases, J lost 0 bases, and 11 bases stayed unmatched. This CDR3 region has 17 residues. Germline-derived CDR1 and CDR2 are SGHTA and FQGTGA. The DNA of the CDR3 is TGTGCCAGCAGCCAACGCGCCGGGACTACTAGCACAGATACGCAGTATTTT. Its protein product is CASSQRAGTTSTDTQYF.

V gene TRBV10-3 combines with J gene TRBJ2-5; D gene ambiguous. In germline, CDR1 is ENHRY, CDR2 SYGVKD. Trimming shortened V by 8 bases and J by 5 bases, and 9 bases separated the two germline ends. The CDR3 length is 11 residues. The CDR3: CAIGYEETQYF. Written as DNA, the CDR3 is TGTGCCATCGGCTATGAGGAGACCCAGTACTTC.

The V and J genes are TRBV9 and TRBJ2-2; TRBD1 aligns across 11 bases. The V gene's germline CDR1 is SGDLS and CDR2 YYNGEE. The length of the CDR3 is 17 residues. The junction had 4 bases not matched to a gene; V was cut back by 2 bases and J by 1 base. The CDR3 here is CASSVRTGGENTGELFF. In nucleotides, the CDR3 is TGTGCCAGCAGCGTTAGGACAGGGGGCGAGAACACCGGGGAGCTGTTTTTT.

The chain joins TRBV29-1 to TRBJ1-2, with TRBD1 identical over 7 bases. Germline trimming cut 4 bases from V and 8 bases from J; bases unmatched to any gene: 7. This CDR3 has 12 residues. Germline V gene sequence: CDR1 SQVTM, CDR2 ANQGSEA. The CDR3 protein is CSVVQGRGGYTF. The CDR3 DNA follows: TGCAGCGTTGTACAGGGGCGGGGGGGCTACACCTTC.

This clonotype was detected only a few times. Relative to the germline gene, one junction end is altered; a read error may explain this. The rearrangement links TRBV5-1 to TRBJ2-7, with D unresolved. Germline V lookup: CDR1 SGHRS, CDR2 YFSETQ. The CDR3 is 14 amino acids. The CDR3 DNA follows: TGTGCCAGCAGCGCTCTAGGCCGGCCCTACGAGCAGTACTTC. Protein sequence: CASSALGRPYEQYF. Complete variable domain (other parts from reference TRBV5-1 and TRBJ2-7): KAGVTQTPRYLIKTRGQQVTLSCSPISGHRSVSWYQQTPGQGLQFLFEYFSETQRNKGNFPGRFSGRQFSNSRSEMNVSTLELGDSALYLCASSALGRPYEQYFGPGTRLTVT.

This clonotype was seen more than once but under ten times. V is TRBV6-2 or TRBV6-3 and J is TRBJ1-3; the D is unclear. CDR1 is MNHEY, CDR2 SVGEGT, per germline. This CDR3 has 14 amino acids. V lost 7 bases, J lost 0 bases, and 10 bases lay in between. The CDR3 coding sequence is TGTGCCAGCACTAGAGATCACTCTGGAAACACCATATATTTT. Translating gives CASTRDHSGNTIYF.

CDR3 sequence: CSASLPPGTGELFF. As DNA, the CDR3 is TGCAGTGCTAGTTTACCCCCGGGCACCGGGGAGCTGTTTTTT. The J gene is TRBJ2-2, the V gene TRBV20-1; D not resolved. This CDR3 spans 14 amino acids. The ends were cut back, 3 bases at V and 4 bases at J, with 12 bases in the middle. Germline values: CDR1 DFQATT, CDR2 SNEGSKA (reference sequence).

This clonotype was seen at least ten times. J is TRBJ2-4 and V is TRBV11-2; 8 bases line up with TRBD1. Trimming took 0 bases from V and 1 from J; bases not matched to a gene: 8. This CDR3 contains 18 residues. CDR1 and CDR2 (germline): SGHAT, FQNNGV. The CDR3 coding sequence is TGTGCCAGCAGCTTAGAGGTCCAGGGGGCGGTCGCCAAAAACATTCAGTACTTC. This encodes CASSLEVQGAVAKNIQYF.

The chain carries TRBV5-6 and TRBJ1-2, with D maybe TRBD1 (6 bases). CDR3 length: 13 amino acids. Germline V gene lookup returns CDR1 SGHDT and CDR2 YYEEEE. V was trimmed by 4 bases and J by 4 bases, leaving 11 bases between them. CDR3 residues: CASSIQGPYGYTF. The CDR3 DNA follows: TGTGCCAGCAGCATACAGGGACCCTATGGCTACACCTTC.

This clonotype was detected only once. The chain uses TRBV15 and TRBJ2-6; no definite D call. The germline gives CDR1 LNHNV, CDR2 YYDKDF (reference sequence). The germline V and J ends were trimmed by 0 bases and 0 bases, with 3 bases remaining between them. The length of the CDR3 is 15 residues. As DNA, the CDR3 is TGTGCCACCAGCAGAGATGTCTCTGGGGCCAACGTCCTGACTTTC. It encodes CATSRDVSGANVLTF.

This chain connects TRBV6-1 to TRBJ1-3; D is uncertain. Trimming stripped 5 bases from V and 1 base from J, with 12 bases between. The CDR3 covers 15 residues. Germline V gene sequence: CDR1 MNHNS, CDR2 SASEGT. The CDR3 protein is CASSPWRESGNTIYF. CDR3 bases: TGTGCCAGCAGTCCCTGGAGGGAGTCTGGAAACACCATATATTTT.